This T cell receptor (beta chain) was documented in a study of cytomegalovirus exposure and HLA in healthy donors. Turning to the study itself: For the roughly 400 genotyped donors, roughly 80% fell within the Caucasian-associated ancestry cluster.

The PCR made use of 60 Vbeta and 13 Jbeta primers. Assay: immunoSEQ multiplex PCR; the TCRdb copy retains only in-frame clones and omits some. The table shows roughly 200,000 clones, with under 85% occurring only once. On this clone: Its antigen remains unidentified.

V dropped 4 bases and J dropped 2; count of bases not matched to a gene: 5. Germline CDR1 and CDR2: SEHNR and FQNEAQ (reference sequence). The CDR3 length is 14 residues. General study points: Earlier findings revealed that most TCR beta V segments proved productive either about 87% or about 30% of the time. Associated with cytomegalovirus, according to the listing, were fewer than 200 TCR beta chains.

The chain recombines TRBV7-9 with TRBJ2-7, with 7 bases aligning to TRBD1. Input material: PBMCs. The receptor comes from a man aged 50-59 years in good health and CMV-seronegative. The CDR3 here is CASSSRGYTYEQYF. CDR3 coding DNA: TGTGCCAGCAGCTCCAGGGGGTATACCTACGAGCAGTACTTC.